The T cell receptor (beta chain) under discussion was sequenced for a study of shared clonotypes between healthy human individuals. Data came from immunoSEQ multiplex PCR; TCRdb stores just in-frame clones and leaves some out. The sample lists about 2.1 million clones, just over 90% occurring once. CD45RO-negative, CCR7-positively selected cells formed the naive CD8 fraction, excluding terminally differentiated effector memory CD45RA+ cells. This clone appeared a single time. CDR1 and CDR2 from the germline V gene are ENHRY and SYGVKD. The CDR3 loop spans 15 amino acids. Deletions cut 2 bases from V and 4 bases from J, with 12 bases between.

The chain couples TRBV10-3 to TRBJ1-5; the D gene is possibly TRBD1 (5 bases). The source material was naive CD8+ T cells from PBMCs. The clonotype originates from a man aged 18 to 29 in good health. Some clones in this sample may be carry-over from other donors' samples. For the CDR3, the DNA is TGTGCCATCAGTGAGACCGGGACTGCGAATCAGCCCCAGCATTTT. Encoded protein: CAISETGTANQPQHF.